This T cell receptor beta chain was identified during a study of identical twins. V was clipped by 1 base and J by 9 bases, with 10 bases between them. Germline V lookup: CDR1 DFQATT, CDR2 SNEGSKA (reference sequence). CDR3 length equals 13 residues. Via MiXCR, TCRdb re-called the 5' RACE reads, giving one row per CDR3 protein. The profile covers 400,000 or so distinct CDR3 sequences, with around 9.7% appearing a single time and roughly 8.7% taken by the ten largest. V gene TRBV20-1 combines with J gene TRBJ1-6; D is unclear. Sequenced input: naive T cells sorted from blood. The clonotype was recovered from a woman in her fifties or sixties in good health. The CDR3 protein is CSARAVGISPLHF. The DNA for the CDR3 is TGCAGTGCTAGAGCTGTCGGGATTTCACCCCTCCACTTT.